This T cell receptor (beta chain) was identified during a study of cytomegalovirus exposure and HLA in healthy donors. As for the study in general: In terms of ancestry, the Caucasian-associated cluster contained more than 65% of the roughly 400 genotyped donors.

60 Vbeta and 13 Jbeta primers were used in PCR. Generated by immunoSEQ multiplex PCR, the TCRdb table keeps only in-frame clones and is missing some. Of tens of thousands of clones detected, 70% appear once; the ten largest clones hold roughly 9.7%. Study-level findings and limits: In vitro, three CMV-associated chains proved specific for CMV antigens. Donor immune exposure was known only as CMV serostatus.

As for this clone: Antigen specificity is unknown.

After removal of 4 bases from V and 3 bases from J, the junction contained 4 bases not matched to a gene. From germline, CDR1 is SGHRS and CDR2 YFSETQ. CDR3 length equals 15 residues. The sequence derives from a woman in her 50s in good health and CMV-seropositive. The source material was PBMCs. V and J are TRBV5-1 and TRBJ2-2, with 9 positions matching TRBD1. The CDR3 DNA follows: TGCGCCAGCAGCCTGGACAGGGGATACACCGGGGAGCTGTTTTTT. Protein: CASSLDRGYTGELFF.